Below are 20 T cell receptor beta chains sequenced from a single sample in a study of cytomegalovirus exposure and HLA in healthy donors. Researchers ran the PCR with 60 Vbeta and 13 Jbeta primers. Some clones are missing from TCRdb's copy, which holds only in-frame ones; the method was immunoSEQ multiplex PCR. This sample has about 120,000 clones, with roughly a tenth found just once. The source material was PBMCs. These receptors came from a young man in good health and CMV-seronegative.

The rearrangement uses TRBV6-6 and TRBJ2-1; TRBD2 matches 14 bases. Trimming cost V 0 bases and J 8 bases; bases outside gene matches: 3. CDR1 is MNHNY and CDR2 is SVGAGI in the germline V gene (reference sequence). The CDR3 has 16 amino acids. CDR3 region: CASSYSMGLAGDEQFF. The CDR3 DNA reads as TGTGCCAGCAGTTACTCGATGGGACTAGCGGGAGATGAGCAGTTCTTC.

The V call is TRBV7-2, the J call TRBJ2-2; 7 nucleotides align to TRBD1. CDR3 length: 15 amino acids. With V trimmed by 3 bases and J by 6 bases, 7 bases remained unmatched. CDR1 and CDR2 (germline): SGHTA, FQGNSA. CDR3 amino acids: CASSFKTGFPGELFF. CDR3 sequence (DNA): TGTGCCAGCAGCTTTAAGACAGGGTTCCCCGGGGAGCTGTTTTTT.

The rearrangement links TRBV5-1 to TRBJ2-5, with 9 bases aligning to TRBD2. The CDR3 has 16 residues. Germline V CDR1 and CDR2: SGHRS, YFSETQ. V shed 0 bases, J shed 5 bases, and the junction held 8 bases outside the gene matches. CDR3 sequence: CASSLEAGGPGETQYF. The CDR3 region has the DNA TGCGCCAGCAGCTTGGAGGCGGGAGGGCCTGGCGAGACCCAGTACTTC.

This clone has a handful of counts. The chain joins TRBV7-2 to TRBJ1-1, with D possibly being TRBD1 (5 bases). V lost 5 bases to trimming and J lost 1 base, with 11 bases between them. Germline CDR1 reads SGHTA; CDR2 reads FQGNSA. This CDR3 contains 14 residues. CDR3: CASSPQTANTEAFF. CDR3 coding DNA: TGTGCCAGCAGCCCTCAGACAGCGAACACTGAAGCTTTCTTT.

This clone was detected only a few times. The gene calls are TRBV4-3 and TRBJ2-2; possibly TRBD1 for D (7 bases). The CDR3 totals 16 residues. V was trimmed by 4 bases and J by 3 bases, leaving 15 bases between them. The germline V gene has CDR1 LGHNA and CDR2 YSLEER. CDR3 sequence: CASSRSGRGDTGELFF. In DNA form, the CDR3 reads TGCGCCAGCAGCCGCAGTGGCAGGGGGGACACCGGGGAGCTGTTTTTT.

This clone came up a few times. The genes are TRBV2 and TRBJ2-7; D gene unclear. The CDR3 length is 12 residues. Germline-derived CDR1 and CDR2 are SNHLY and FYNNEI. Trimming stripped 4 bases from V and 5 bases from J, with 9 bases between. In DNA, the CDR3 is TGTGCCAGCAGTGCCCTTAGTGACGAGCAGTACTTC. Translation gives CASSALSDEQYF.

V and J are TRBV10-3 and TRBJ1-1; D might be TRBD1 (5 bases). Germline lookup yields CDR1 ENHRY and CDR2 SYGVKD. The CDR3 covers 17 residues. Trimming took 5 bases from V and 1 from J, leaving 20 bases between them. The CDR3, as DNA: TGTGCCATCAGTCCCTCGGCAGGGAATACGGGGAACACTGAAGCTTTCTTT. This encodes CAISPSAGNTGNTEAFF.

The chain uses TRBV7-3 and TRBJ2-1, with 10 nucleotides matching TRBD2. The length of the CDR3 is 17 residues. Losses at the gene ends were 1 base for V and 7 bases for J; bases not matched to a gene: 10. In germline, CDR1 is SGHTA, CDR2 FQGTGA. This chain's CDR3 is CASSLIVKREGRNEQFF. In DNA, the CDR3 is TGTGCCAGCAGCTTAATTGTCAAGCGGGAGGGCCGAAATGAGCAGTTCTTC.

The chain carries TRBV28 and TRBJ2-7, with 8 bases matching TRBD1. The V segment lost 4 bases and the J segment 8 bases; nucleotides outside the gene matches: 10. Germline CDR1 reads MDHEN; CDR2 reads SYDVKM. The CDR3 runs 14 residues. The CDR3 loop reads CASSSDRGPAQQYF. CDR3 nucleotides: TGTGCCAGCAGTTCAGACAGGGGACCAGCACAGCAGTACTTC.

The chain carries TRBV18 and TRBJ2-7, with TRBD1 identical over 7 bases. With 6 bases clipped from V and 0 bases from J, the junction kept 8 bases outside the gene matches. Germline V gene sequence: CDR1 KGHSH, CDR2 LQKENI. The CDR3 loop spans 15 amino acids. For the CDR3, the DNA is TGTGCCAGCTCTCCTCGACAGGGTAGCTCCTACGAGCAGTACTTC. It translates to CASSPRQGSSYEQYF.

This chain links TRBV15 with TRBJ2-1; D remains ambiguous. The V and J ends lost 0 bases and 4 bases respectively, with 10 bases between them. There are 15 residues in the CDR3. Germline-derived CDR1 and CDR2 are LNHNV and YYDKDF (reference sequence). CDR3 nucleotide sequence: TGTGCCACCAGCAGAGAACGTGGCTCGTACAATGAGCAGTTCTTC. It yields the protein CATSRERGSYNEQFF. Full variable domain (rest looked up from reference TRBV15 and TRBJ2-1): DAMVIQNPRYQVTQFGKPVTLSCSQTLNHNVMYWYQQKSSQAPKLLFHYYDKDFNNEADTPDNFQSRRPNTSFCFLDIRSPGLGDTAMYLCATSRERGSYNEQFFGPGTRLTVL.

The rearrangement links TRBV6-6 to TRBJ1-5; 9 bases are a match to TRBD1. The junction had 14 bases not matched to a gene; V was cut back by 6 bases and J by 8 bases. CDR3 length: 16 residues. Germline V gene lookup returns CDR1 MNHNY and CDR2 SVGAGI (reference sequence). The CDR3 loop reads CASSLLGGQGREPQHF. DNA of the CDR3: TGTGCCAGCAGCCTTCTTGGGGGACAGGGTAGAGAGCCCCAGCATTTT.

The chain joins TRBV9 to TRBJ2-1; D might be TRBD2 (5 bases). The CDR3 length is 15 residues. The V end was cut by 3 bases, the J end by 8 bases, with 18 bases between. Germline values: CDR1 SGDLS, CDR2 YYNGEE. CDR3 nucleotides: TGTGCCAGCAGCGGGCGGACGATGTTTAGCGATGAGCAGTTCTTC. It encodes CASSGRTMFSDEQFF. Supplemented by reference TRBV9 and TRBJ2-1, the full variable domain reads DSGVTQTPKHLITATGQRVTLRCSPRSGDLSVYWYQQSLDQGLQFLIQYYNGEERAKGNILERFSAQQFPDLHSELNLSSLELGDSALYFCASSGRTMFSDEQFFGPGTRLTVL.

This clone was picked up a small number of times. The V and J genes are TRBV27 and TRBJ2-7; TRBD1 matches 8 bases. Trimming cost V 4 bases and J 3 bases; bases outside gene matches: 8. CDR1 MNHEY and CDR2 SMNVEV come from the germline V gene (reference sequence). The CDR3 is made up of 15 amino acids. The CDR3 loop reads CASSSPGTGGYEQYF. CDR3 coding DNA: TGTGCCAGCAGTTCCCCAGGGACAGGTGGCTACGAGCAGTACTTC.

This chain uses TRBV7-2 with TRBJ1-1, with TRBD1 matching 9 bases. This CDR3 has 13 residues. CDR1 is SGHTA and CDR2 is FQGNSA in the germline V gene. V was clipped by 5 bases and J by 8 bases; unmatched bases: 6. CDR3 protein: CASSRRDRVEAFF. The CDR3, as DNA: TGTGCCAGCAGCCGGAGGGACAGGGTCGAAGCTTTCTTT.

This rearrangement joins TRBV10-3 to TRBJ1-1; a possible D gene is TRBD1 (5 bases). CDR3 length: 15 amino acids. Germline V gene data show CDR1 as ENHRY and CDR2 as SYGVKD. Trimming took 8 bases from V and 0 from J, leaving 16 bases between them. The CDR3, as DNA: TGTGCCATCCGGGACTTGACGGCCATGAACACTGAAGCTTTCTTT. Translation gives CAIRDLTAMNTEAFF.

This clone was counted between two and nine times. The chain recombines TRBV2 with TRBJ1-6; D might be TRBD1 (6 bases). CDR3 size: 15 residues. The germline CDR1 and CDR2 sequences are SNHLY and FYNNEI. Deletions cut 6 bases from V and 7 bases from J, with 16 bases between. This CDR3 is CASRLDSAGNSPLHF. CDR3 DNA sequence: TGTGCCAGCAGGCTGGACAGCGCAGGGAATTCACCCCTCCACTTT.

Of note for this clone: Sequence at one end of the junction differs from germline and may be a read error. The sample has other DNA sequences that encode this CDR3 too. The chain is built from TRBV7-9 and TRBJ2-5; 10 bases map to TRBD2. Germline V gene data show CDR1 as SEHNR and CDR2 as FQNEAQ (reference sequence). CDR3 length equals 15 residues. The CDR3 loop reads CASSPSGGNQETQYF. The CDR3 DNA reads TGTGCCAGCAGTCCTAGCGGGGGAAACCAAGAAACCCAGTACTTC.

As regards this clone: The conserved phenylalanine or tryptophan is not found at the CDR3 terminus, so this likely reflects a read error. This chain joins TRBV19 and TRBJ1-5; D call uncertain. The CDR3 loop spans 14 amino acids. Per germline, CDR1 LNHDA and CDR2 SQIVND (reference sequence). Trimming cost V 6 bases and J 4 bases, with 13 bases left between them. CDR3 DNA: TGTGCCAGTAGAGTTGTAGGCGGAAATCAGCCCCAGCATGTT. Its translation: CASRVVGGNQPQHV.

The table lists this clone with a few counts. J is TRBJ2-5 and V is TRBV19; the match to TRBD2 covers 8 bases. Trimming at V came to 5 bases and at J to 2 bases, leaving 10 bases not matched to a gene. CDR1 is LNHDA, CDR2 SQIVND, per germline (reference sequence). The CDR3 spans 16 residues. The CDR3 DNA reads TGTGCCAGTAGTGTACATCCTAGCGGGCCACAAGAGACCCAGTACTTC. Its protein product is CASSVHPSGPQETQYF.